This section outlines one T cell receptor beta chain sequence together with its context. Source study methods: From reference gene primer amplification, estimates of nucleated cell counts were derived. Produced via immunoSEQ multiplex PCR; TCRdb's table is partial and in-frame only. V and J calls and clone size are copied from that table; D and trimming were computed from the DNA. Counted here are 150,000 to 200,000 clones, about 85% occurring once; the ten biggest clones make up roughly 1.1%. The germline V gene has CDR1 ENHRY and CDR2 SYGVKD. After removal of 2 bases from V and 0 bases from J, the junction contained 6 bases not matched to a gene. The CDR3 has 16 amino acids. This sample is drawn from a study of blood T cell repertoires in COVID-19. Study at large: COVID-19 samples collected from the United States, Italy and Spain covered acute and convalescent phases. T cells, B-cell-depleted T cells, or PBMCs provided the cDNA or gDNA that served as material.

The sequence came from a man between 60 and 75 years old who had recovered from COVID-19. The chain uses TRBV10-3 and TRBJ1-2; 7 bases are a match to TRBD1. Sequencing was carried out using peripheral blood. CDR3 nucleotides: TGTGCCATCAGTGAGGGTCAAGGGACAGCTAACTATGGCTACACCTTC. Its translation is CAISEGQGTANYGYTF.